The 26 T cell receptor beta chains reported below all come from one sample, sequenced in a study of OX40 agonist ivuxolimab in advanced cancers. Sequencing was performed with immunoSEQ multiplex PCR; in TCRdb, only in-frame clones are kept and a portion is missing. The sample carries about 60,000 clones, around 84% recorded once. Source: CD4+ or CD8+ T cells sorted from blood, taken in a trial of the OX40 agonist ivuxolimab. All receptors derive from an adult with an advanced solid tumor such as melanoma, head and neck, liver or kidney cancer.

The chain uses TRBV2 and TRBJ2-7; D call uncertain. CDR1 is SNHLY and CDR2 is FYNNEI in the germline V gene. Trimming shortened V by 8 bases and J by 5 bases, and 16 bases separated the two germline ends. This CDR3 is built from 13 residues. CDR3 sequence reads: CASDKGLSDEQYF. In DNA form, the CDR3 reads TGTGCCAGCGATAAAGGGTTAAGCGACGAGCAGTACTTC.

This CDR3 is CASGILTGVRPNEQFF. The CDR3 DNA reads as TGTGCCAGCGGCATTCTGACAGGGGTTCGGCCAAATGAGCAGTTCTTC. The chain recombines TRBV5-4 with TRBJ2-1, with 8 bases identical to TRBD1. From germline, CDR1 is SGHNT and CDR2 YYREEE (reference sequence). V gave up 7 bases and J gave up 7 bases; unmatched junction bases: 16. The CDR3 extends over 16 amino acids.

The chain is built from TRBV28 and TRBJ2-5, with a weak D call TRBD1 (6 bases). V was cut by 6 bases and J by 3 bases, with 11 bases left in between. CDR3 length: 13 amino acids. The germline V gene has CDR1 MDHEN and CDR2 SYDVKM. This chain's CDR3 is CASRGQTEETQYF. The CDR3 DNA reads as TGTGCCAGCAGAGGACAGACTGAAGAGACCCAGTACTTC. The full variable domain, in which reference TRBV28 and TRBJ2-5 provide the parts outside the CDR3, is DVKVTQSSRYLVKRTGEKVFLECVQDMDHENMFWYRQDPGLGLRLIYFSYDVKMKEKGDIPEGYSVSREKKERFSLILESASTNQTSMYLCASRGQTEETQYFGPGTRLLVL.

In DNA form, the CDR3 reads TGCGCCAGCAGCTACACAGGGGGCGGGTACCAAGAGACCCAGTACTTC. Its translation is CASSYTGGGYQETQYF. The gene calls are TRBV5-1 and TRBJ2-5; 9 bases agree with TRBD1. The V gene end was trimmed by 3 bases and the J gene end by 0 bases; junction bases not matched to a gene: 6. CDR3 length: 16 residues. The germline V gene has CDR1 SGHRS and CDR2 YFSETQ.

The chain uses TRBV7-9 and TRBJ1-1; D is possibly TRBD1 (5 bases). The V gene's germline CDR1 is SEHNR and CDR2 FQNEAQ (reference sequence). The CDR3 sequence is 14 residues long. V dropped 2 bases and J dropped 3 bases, with 10 bases sitting between them. Here the CDR3 DNA reads TGTGCCAGCAGCTTATGGGAACAGGACACTGAAGCTTTCTTT. Its protein is CASSLWEQDTEAFF.

The chain recombines TRBV2 with TRBJ2-3; D perhaps matches TRBD2 (6 bases). Per germline, CDR1 SNHLY and CDR2 FYNNEI. V was clipped by 6 bases and J by 2 bases, with 18 bases between them. CDR3 length: 16 amino acids. The CDR3 coding sequence is TGTGCCAGCAGGACCGGGACTTTACGATACACAGATACGCAGTATTTT. Amino acids: CASRTGTLRYTDTQYF.

The sample holds one count of this clone. Here the CDR3 DNA reads TGCGCCAGCAGGACAGCCGTTAGCTCCTACGAGCAGTACTTC. Translated, it gives CASRTAVSSYEQYF. V gene TRBV5-1 combines with J gene TRBJ2-7; tentative D call: TRBD1 (5 bases). CDR1 SGHRS and CDR2 YFSETQ come from the germline V gene. Trimming removed 5 bases from V and 0 bases from J, with 12 bases in between. The CDR3 loop spans 14 amino acids.

The chain is built from TRBV11-2 and TRBJ2-7; D unclear. V was trimmed by 1 base and J by 2 bases, leaving 0 bases between them. This CDR3 has 11 amino acids. CDR1 is SGHAT, CDR2 FQNNGV, per germline. CDR3 DNA: TGTGCCAGCAGCTTAGCCTACGAGCAGTACTTC. This sequence encodes CASSLAYEQYF. Full variable domain (missing parts from reference TRBV11-2 and TRBJ2-7): EAGVAQSPRYKIIEKRQSVAFWCNPISGHATLYWYQQILGQGPKLLIQFQNNGVVDDSQLPKDRFSAERLKGVDSTLKIQPAKLEDSAVYLCASSLAYEQYFGPGTRLTVT.

The rearrangement uses TRBV19 and TRBJ1-2; 7 bases are a match to TRBD1. This CDR3 comprises 14 residues. Germline CDR1 reads LNHDA; CDR2 reads SQIVND (reference sequence). V was pared by 7 bases and J by 3 bases, with 8 bases of the junction left unmatched. DNA for the CDR3: TGTGCCAGTACCAAATCCGGGACAGACTATGGCTACACCTTC. It codes for CASTKSGTDYGYTF. Combining the CDR3 with reference TRBV19 and TRBJ1-2 gives the whole variable domain DGGITQSPKYLFRKEGQNVTLSCEQNLNHDAMYWYRQDPGQGLRLIYYSQIVNDFQKGDIAEGYSVSREKKESFPLTVTSAQKNPTAFYLCASTKSGTDYGYTFGSGTRLTVV.

The V gene is TRBV19, the J gene TRBJ1-2, with D perhaps matching TRBD1 (5 bases). The germline V gene has CDR1 LNHDA and CDR2 SQIVND (reference sequence). There are 12 residues in the CDR3. The germline V and J ends were trimmed by 5 bases and 7 bases, with 11 bases remaining between them. Here the CDR3 DNA reads TGTGCCAGTAGTGTGGGACTCTCTGGCTACACCTTC. Translating it yields CASSVGLSGYTF.

The CDR3 reads CASSEFSGAHTDTQYF. CDR3 DNA sequence: TGTGCCAGCAGTGAATTTAGCGGGGCCCACACAGATACGCAGTATTTT. The rearrangement uses TRBV25-1 and TRBJ2-3; 8 bases are a match to TRBD2. Germline CDR1 is MGHDK and CDR2 is SYGVNS. The CDR3 consists of 16 residues. The trim removed 1 base at V and 2 bases at J, leaving 5 bases unmatched.

The rearrangement uses TRBV27 and TRBJ2-2; a weak D match, TRBD2 (7 bases). Germline V lookup: CDR1 MNHEY, CDR2 SMNVEV (reference sequence). Trimming took 8 bases from V and 2 from J, leaving 15 bases between them. The length of the CDR3 is 15 residues. CDR3 nucleotide sequence: TGTGCCAGCCGCTGGGGGGGCCTTAACACCGGGGAGCTGTTTTTT. Its protein product is CASRWGGLNTGELFF.

This chain links TRBV6-5 with TRBJ1-6, with TRBD1 matching over 8 bases. Germline V gene lookup returns CDR1 MNHEY and CDR2 SVGAGI. The V and J ends lost 8 bases and 8 bases, in that order; junction bases with no gene match: 8. This CDR3 region has 14 residues. The DNA for the CDR3 is TGTGCCAGCCTGAGAGCGACAGGGGATTCACCCCTCCACTTT. Its translation is CASLRATGDSPLHF.

The chain combines TRBV4-1 with TRBJ1-4; tentatively, D is TRBD1 (6 bases). The CDR3 runs to 15 residues. V gave up 1 base and J gave up 8 bases, with 14 bases separating them. Germline CDR1 and CDR2: MGHRA and YSYEKL. Written as DNA, the CDR3 is TGCGCCAGCAGCCAAGGGGTGCAGGGGCGGGAAAAACTGTTTTTT. Translated, it gives CASSQGVQGREKLFF.

The chain recombines TRBV5-1 with TRBJ1-1; weak D call: TRBD1 (6 bases). Germline loops: CDR1 SGHRS, CDR2 YFSETQ. Trimming left V 0 bases short and J 3 bases short, with 15 bases between. CDR3 length: 16 amino acids. The CDR3 sequence: CASSLARDTGDTEAFF. Here the CDR3 DNA reads TGCGCCAGCAGCTTGGCCAGGGACACTGGGGACACTGAAGCTTTCTTT.

The rearrangement links TRBV4-1 to TRBJ1-2; 10 bases match TRBD1. Germline lookup yields CDR1 MGHRA and CDR2 YSYEKL. J lost 1 base, V lost 3 bases, and 2 bases had no gene match. This CDR3 contains 15 residues. The CDR3 DNA is TGCGCCAGCAGCCAGAGGACAGGGGGTAACTATGGCTACACCTTC. Residues: CASSQRTGGNYGYTF.

V and J are TRBV5-1 and TRBJ2-5; D is possibly TRBD1 (6 bases). This CDR3 comprises 14 residues. The germline V gene encodes CDR1 SGHRS and CDR2 YFSETQ. V gave up 0 bases and J gave up 0 bases, with 6 bases separating them. The CDR3 DNA reads TGCGCCAGCAGCTTGGGGACAGACCAAGAGACCCAGTACTTC. This codes for CASSLGTDQETQYF.

The gene calls are TRBV9 and TRBJ1-4; D is unclear. The length of the CDR3 is 16 residues. Between the trimmed V and J ends, which lost 0 bases and 6 bases, there was a span of 15 bases. The germline V gene encodes CDR1 SGDLS and CDR2 YYNGEE. CDR3 bases: TGTGCCAGCAGCGTAGGAGGCGGGAATTGGGATGAAAAACTGTTTTTT. Protein product: CASSVGGGNWDEKLFF.

The CDR3 region is CATRDYRSEKLFF. The CDR3 DNA reads TGTGCCACACGGGACTACCGAAGTGAAAAACTGTTTTTT. The V call is TRBV2, the J call TRBJ1-4; the D gene is possibly TRBD1 (5 bases). CDR1 and CDR2 (germline): SNHLY, FYNNEI. This CDR3 comprises 13 residues. V was cut by 10 bases and J by 7 bases, with 16 bases left in between.

On this clone: The junction does not match germline at one end; this may be a read error. The chain recombines TRBV6-5 with TRBJ1-2; TRBD1 agrees at 7 bases. This CDR3 has 14 residues. The V gene's germline CDR1 is MNHEY and CDR2 SVGAGI. CDR3 sequence reads: CASSRGQASYGCTF. CDR3 DNA: TGTGCCAGCAGTCGTGGACAGGCTTCCTATGGCTGCACCTTC.

The chain links TRBV5-1 to TRBJ1-1; no definite D call. The CDR3 length is 14 residues. CDR1 is SGHRS and CDR2 is YFSETQ in the germline V gene. V gave up 1 base and J gave up 5 bases, with 12 bases separating them. Here the CDR3 DNA reads TGCGCCAGCAGCTTGCAGGTATCGGGTACTGAAGCTTTCTTT. The encoded protein is CASSLQVSGTEAFF.

This chain joins TRBV7-9 and TRBJ2-7; no firm D call. The CDR3 extends over 14 amino acids. The germline gives CDR1 SEHNR, CDR2 FQNEAQ (reference sequence). Trimming cost V 5 bases and J 3 bases, with 14 bases left between them. The CDR3 nucleotides are TGTGCCAGCAGCCCCGTGGCAGTCCTCTACGAGCAGTACTTC. It is translated as CASSPVAVLYEQYF. The complete variable domain, with remaining parts taken from reference TRBV7-9 and TRBJ2-7, reads DTGVSQNPRHKITKRGQNVTFRCDPISEHNRLYWYRQTLGQGPEFLTYFQNEAQLEKSRLLSDRFSAERPKGSFSTLEIQRTEQGDSAMYLCASSPVAVLYEQYFGPGTRLTVT.

The table lists this clone with a count of one. The V call is TRBV7-2, the J call TRBJ2-7; D unresolved. This CDR3 has 11 residues. The V end was cut by 5 bases, the J end by 3 bases, with 5 bases between. Germline V gives CDR1 SGHTA, CDR2 FQGNSA. Here the CDR3 reads CASSPLYEQYF. In nucleotides, the CDR3 is TGTGCCAGCAGCCCCCTCTACGAGCAGTACTTC.

This chain joins TRBV27 and TRBJ2-5; 9 bases match TRBD1. With 6 bases clipped from V and 1 base from J, the junction kept 15 bases outside the gene matches. The CDR3 totals 18 residues. From germline, CDR1 is MNHEY and CDR2 SMNVEV (reference sequence). CDR3 sequence: CASRFDRGTGLTQETQYF. The CDR3 DNA follows: TGTGCCAGCAGGTTTGATCGCGGGACAGGGCTGACCCAAGAGACCCAGTACTTC.

The chain carries TRBV14 and TRBJ1-2; D unresolved. Deletions cut 3 bases from V and 7 bases from J, with 12 bases between. There are 13 residues in the CDR3. In germline, CDR1 is SGHDN, CDR2 FVKESK. The CDR3 DNA sequence: TGTGCCAGCAGCCAGGGAGCTTCCGGTGGCTACACCTTC. It is translated as CASSQGASGGYTF.

V is TRBV5-1 and J is TRBJ1-4; the D gene is possibly TRBD1 (5 bases). In germline, CDR1 is SGHRS, CDR2 YFSETQ. The CDR3 totals 16 residues. Trimming left V 4 bases short and J 8 bases short, with 21 bases between. The CDR3 protein is CASSRPGARGPEKLFF. The CDR3 DNA is TGCGCCAGCAGCCGCCCCGGGGCACGGGGTCCAGAAAAACTGTTTTTT.